This entry lists 10 T cell receptor beta chains sequenced from one sample in a study of blood T cell repertoires in COVID-19. Using immunoSEQ multiplex PCR, the repertoire was profiled, and TCRdb retains in-frame clones only, with some absent. The profile shows about 150,000 clones, approximately 90% of them singletons. Sample: peripheral blood. The receptors were gathered from a man aged 50 to 59 with acute or convalescent COVID-19.

The chain has TRBV10-3 and TRBJ1-2; no definite D call. This CDR3 comprises 13 residues. Germline CDR1 reads ENHRY; CDR2 reads SYGVKD. Between the trimmed V and J ends, which lost 6 bases and 6 bases, there was a span of 14 bases. The CDR3 here is CAISSAPRDGYTF. The CDR3 nucleotides are TGTGCCATCAGCAGTGCGCCTCGGGATGGCTACACCTTC.

The V gene is TRBV24-1, the J gene TRBJ1-6, with D perhaps matching TRBD1 (5 bases). This CDR3 comprises 14 residues. CDR1 is KGHDR, CDR2 SFDVKD, per germline. V shed 4 bases and J shed 10 bases, with 13 bases lying between them. CDR3 in DNA: TGTGCCACCAGTGACAGCAGGGAAGGCTCACCCCTCCACTTT. This sequence encodes CATSDSREGSPLHF.

CDR3 DNA sequence: TGTGCCAGCAGCGTACCCCATCCTAATCTCAATCAGCCCCAGCATTTT. This translates into CASSVPHPNLNQPQHF. The chain is built from TRBV9 and TRBJ1-5, with D hard to call. Germline V CDR1 and CDR2: SGDLS, YYNGEE. V was pared by 1 base and J by 3 bases, with 14 bases between. CDR3 length equals 16 residues.

The chain couples TRBV27 to TRBJ1-5; D is perhaps TRBD1 (5 bases). This CDR3 contains 15 residues. V dropped 1 base and J dropped 0 bases, with 7 bases sitting between them. Germline CDR1 MNHEY, CDR2 SMNVEV (reference sequence). CDR3 region: CASSLWGDSNQPQHF. CDR3 nucleotide sequence: TGTGCCAGCAGTTTATGGGGGGATAGCAATCAGCCCCAGCATTTT.

The chain uses TRBV11-2 and TRBJ2-3, with D maybe TRBD1 (5 bases). The CDR3 is made up of 15 amino acids. Germline V CDR1 and CDR2: SGHAT, FQNNGV. Deletions cut 1 base from V and 1 base from J, with 9 bases between. In nucleotides, the CDR3 is TGTGCCAGCAGCTTAGGGGGCTTGCGCACAGATACGCAGTATTTT. It specifies CASSLGGLRTDTQYF.

The V gene is TRBV19, the J gene TRBJ1-3, with a tentative D call TRBD1 (6 bases). The V gene's germline CDR1 is LNHDA and CDR2 SQIVND (reference sequence). The CDR3 loop spans 15 amino acids. Trimming took off 7 bases at V and 1 base at J, with 14 bases between the two ends. The CDR3 DNA follows: TGTGCCAGTACACGGGGGGCGCAGTCTGGAAACACCATATATTTT. As protein: CASTRGAQSGNTIYF.

This chain connects TRBV7-2 to TRBJ1-1, with D possibly TRBD1 on 6 matching bases. CDR1 SGHTA and CDR2 FQGNSA come from the germline V gene. Trimming took 5 bases from V and 0 from J, leaving 10 bases between them. CDR3 size: 14 residues. In DNA, the CDR3 is TGTGCCAGCAGCCGGACAGCTATGAACACTGAAGCTTTCTTT. The encoded protein is CASSRTAMNTEAFF.

Note on this clone: A read error may produce the germline difference seen at one junction end. The rearrangement links TRBV10-3 to TRBJ1-1; D is possibly TRBD1 (6 bases). The germline V gene encodes CDR1 ENHRY and CDR2 SYGVKD. The CDR3 is 13 amino acids. The CDR3 nucleotides are TGTGCCATCAGGCCAGGGGAATGGACTGAAACTTTCTTT. It specifies CAIRPGEWTETFF.

The chain links TRBV4-2 to TRBJ2-2; D is possibly TRBD2 (6 bases). The germline V and J ends were trimmed by 5 bases and 9 bases, with 22 bases remaining between them. The germline gives CDR1 LGHNA, CDR2 YNFKEQ. The CDR3 is made up of 16 amino acids. The CDR3: CASSETNGRWVRELFF. DNA for the CDR3: TGTGCCAGCAGCGAAACTAACGGGAGATGGGTCCGGGAGCTGTTTTTT.

The chain combines TRBV15 with TRBJ1-6; 8 nucleotides align to TRBD1. J lost 10 bases, V lost 4 bases, and 9 bases had no gene match. The CDR3 is made up of 15 amino acids. CDR1 is LNHNV and CDR2 is YYDKDF in the germline V gene (reference sequence). The CDR3 DNA follows: TGTGCCACCAGCATGGACAGGGCCTCAAGGTCACCCCTCCACTTT. This translates into CATSMDRASRSPLHF.